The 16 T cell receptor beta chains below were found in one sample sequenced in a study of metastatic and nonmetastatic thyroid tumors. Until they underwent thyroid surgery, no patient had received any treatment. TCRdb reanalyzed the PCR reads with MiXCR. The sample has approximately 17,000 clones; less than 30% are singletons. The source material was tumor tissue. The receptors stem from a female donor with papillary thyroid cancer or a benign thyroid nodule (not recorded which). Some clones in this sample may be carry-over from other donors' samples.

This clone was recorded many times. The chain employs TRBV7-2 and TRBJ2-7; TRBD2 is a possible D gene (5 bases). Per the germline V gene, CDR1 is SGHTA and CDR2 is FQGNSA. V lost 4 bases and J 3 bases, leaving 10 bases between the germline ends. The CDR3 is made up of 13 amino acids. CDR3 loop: CASSWGEGYEQYF. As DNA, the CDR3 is TGTGCCAGCAGCTGGGGAGAGGGCTACGAGCAGTACTTC. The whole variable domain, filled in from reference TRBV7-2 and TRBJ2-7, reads GAGVSQSPSNKVTEKGKDVELRCDPISGHTALYWYRQSLGQGLEFLIYFQGNSAPDKSGLPSDRFSAERTGGSVSTLTIQRTQQEDSAVYLCASSWGEGYEQYFGPGTRLTVT.

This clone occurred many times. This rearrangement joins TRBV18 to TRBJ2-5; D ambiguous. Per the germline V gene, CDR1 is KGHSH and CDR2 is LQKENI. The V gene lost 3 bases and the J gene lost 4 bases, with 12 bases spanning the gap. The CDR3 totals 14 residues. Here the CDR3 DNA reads TGTGCCAGCTCACCTGCAAACGAAGGAGAGACCCAGTACTTC. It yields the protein CASSPANEGETQYF.

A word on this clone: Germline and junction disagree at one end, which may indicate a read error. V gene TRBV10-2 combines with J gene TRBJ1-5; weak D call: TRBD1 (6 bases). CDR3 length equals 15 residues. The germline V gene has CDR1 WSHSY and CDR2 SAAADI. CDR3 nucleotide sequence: TGCGCCAGGAGTGAGGTAGGGGGGGGTCATCAGCACCAGAATTTT. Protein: CARSEVGGGHQHQNF.

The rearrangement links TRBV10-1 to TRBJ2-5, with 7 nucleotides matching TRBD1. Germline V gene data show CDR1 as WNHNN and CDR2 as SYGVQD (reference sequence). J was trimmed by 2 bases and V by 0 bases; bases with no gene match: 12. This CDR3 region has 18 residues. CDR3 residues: CASSESTISQGMQETQYF. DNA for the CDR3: TGCGCCAGCAGTGAGTCGACTATCTCACAGGGGATGCAAGAGACCCAGTACTTC.

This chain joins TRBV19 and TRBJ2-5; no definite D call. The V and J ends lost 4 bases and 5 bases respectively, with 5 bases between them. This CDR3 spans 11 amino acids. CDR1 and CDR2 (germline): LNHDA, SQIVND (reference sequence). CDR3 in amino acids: CASSTAETQYF. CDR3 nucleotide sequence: TGTGCCAGTAGTACTGCGGAGACCCAGTACTTC.

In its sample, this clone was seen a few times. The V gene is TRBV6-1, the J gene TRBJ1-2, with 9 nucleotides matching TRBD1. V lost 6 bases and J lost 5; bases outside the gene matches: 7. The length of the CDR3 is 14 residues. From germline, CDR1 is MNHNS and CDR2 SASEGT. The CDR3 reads CASSTGQGAYGYTF. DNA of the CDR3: TGTGCCAGCAGCACGGGACAGGGCGCTTATGGCTACACCTTC.

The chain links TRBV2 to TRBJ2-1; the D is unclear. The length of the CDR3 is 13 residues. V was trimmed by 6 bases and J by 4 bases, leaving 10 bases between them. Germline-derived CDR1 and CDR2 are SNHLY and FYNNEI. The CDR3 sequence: CASSGDGYNEQFF. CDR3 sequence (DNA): TGTGCCAGCAGCGGAGACGGTTACAATGAGCAGTTCTTC.

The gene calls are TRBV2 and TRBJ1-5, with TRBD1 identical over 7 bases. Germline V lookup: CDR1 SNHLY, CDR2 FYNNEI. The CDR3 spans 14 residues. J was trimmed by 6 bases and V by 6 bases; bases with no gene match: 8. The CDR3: CASRIQGKGQPQHF. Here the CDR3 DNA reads TGTGCCAGCAGAATACAGGGGAAAGGTCAGCCCCAGCATTTT.

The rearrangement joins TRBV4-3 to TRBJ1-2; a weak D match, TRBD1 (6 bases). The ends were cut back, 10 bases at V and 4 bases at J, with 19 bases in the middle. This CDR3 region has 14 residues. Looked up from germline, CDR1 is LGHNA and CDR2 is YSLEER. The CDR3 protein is CAIRPGGGSYGYTF. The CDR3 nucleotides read TGCGCCATCCGTCCGGGGGGCGGGTCCTATGGCTACACCTTC.

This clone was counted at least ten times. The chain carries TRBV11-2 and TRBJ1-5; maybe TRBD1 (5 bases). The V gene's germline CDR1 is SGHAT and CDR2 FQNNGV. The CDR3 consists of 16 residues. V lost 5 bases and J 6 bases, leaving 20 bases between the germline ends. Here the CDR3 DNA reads TGTGCCAGCAGCCAGGCGGAGGGCTCCAGGGCTCAGCCCCAGCATTTT. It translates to CASSQAEGSRAQPQHF.

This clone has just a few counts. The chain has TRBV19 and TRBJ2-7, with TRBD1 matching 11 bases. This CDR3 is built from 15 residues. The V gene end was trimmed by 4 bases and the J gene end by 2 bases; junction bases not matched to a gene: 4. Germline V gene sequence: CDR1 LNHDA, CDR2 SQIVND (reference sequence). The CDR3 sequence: CASSSRDRGTYEQYF. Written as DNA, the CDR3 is TGTGCCAGTAGTAGCCGGGACAGGGGGACCTACGAGCAGTACTTC.

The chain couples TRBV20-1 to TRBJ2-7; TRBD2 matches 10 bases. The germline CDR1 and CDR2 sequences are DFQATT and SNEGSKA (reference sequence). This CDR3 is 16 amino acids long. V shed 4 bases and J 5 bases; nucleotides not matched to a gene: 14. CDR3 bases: TGCAGTGCTATCCCTTGGCTAGCGGGAGTACTGAACGAGCAGTACTTC. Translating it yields CSAIPWLAGVLNEQYF.

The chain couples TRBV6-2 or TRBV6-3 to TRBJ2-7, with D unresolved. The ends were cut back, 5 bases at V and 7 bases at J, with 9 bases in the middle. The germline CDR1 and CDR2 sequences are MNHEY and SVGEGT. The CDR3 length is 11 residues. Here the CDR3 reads CASSTAWEQYF. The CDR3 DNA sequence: TGTGCCAGCAGTACAGCATGGGAGCAGTACTTC.

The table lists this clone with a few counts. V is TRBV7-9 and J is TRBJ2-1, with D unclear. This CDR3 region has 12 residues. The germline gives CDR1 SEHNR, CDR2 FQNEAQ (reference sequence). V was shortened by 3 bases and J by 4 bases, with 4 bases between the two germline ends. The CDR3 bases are TGTGCCAGCAGCTTGTTATACAATGAGCAGTTCTTC. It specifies CASSLLYNEQFF.

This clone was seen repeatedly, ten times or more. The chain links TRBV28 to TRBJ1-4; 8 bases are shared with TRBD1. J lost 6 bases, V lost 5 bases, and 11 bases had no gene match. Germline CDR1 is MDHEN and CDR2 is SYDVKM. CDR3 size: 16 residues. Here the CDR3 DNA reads TGTGCCAGCAGTCCTTACTCGGGACAGGACCATGAAAAACTGTTTTTT. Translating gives CASSPYSGQDHEKLFF. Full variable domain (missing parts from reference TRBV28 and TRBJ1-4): DVKVTQSSRYLVKRTGEKVFLECVQDMDHENMFWYRQDPGLGLRLIYFSYDVKMKEKGDIPEGYSVSREKKERFSLILESASTNQTSMYLCASSPYSGQDHEKLFFGSGTQLSVL.

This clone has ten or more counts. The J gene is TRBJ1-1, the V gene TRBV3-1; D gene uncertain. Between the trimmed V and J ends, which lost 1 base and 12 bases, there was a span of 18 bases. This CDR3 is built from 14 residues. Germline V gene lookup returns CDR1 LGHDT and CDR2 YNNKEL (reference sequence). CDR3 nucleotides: TGTGCCAGCAGCCAAGCTGGAGCCGGACGAAAGACTTTCTTT. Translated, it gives CASSQAGAGRKTFF.